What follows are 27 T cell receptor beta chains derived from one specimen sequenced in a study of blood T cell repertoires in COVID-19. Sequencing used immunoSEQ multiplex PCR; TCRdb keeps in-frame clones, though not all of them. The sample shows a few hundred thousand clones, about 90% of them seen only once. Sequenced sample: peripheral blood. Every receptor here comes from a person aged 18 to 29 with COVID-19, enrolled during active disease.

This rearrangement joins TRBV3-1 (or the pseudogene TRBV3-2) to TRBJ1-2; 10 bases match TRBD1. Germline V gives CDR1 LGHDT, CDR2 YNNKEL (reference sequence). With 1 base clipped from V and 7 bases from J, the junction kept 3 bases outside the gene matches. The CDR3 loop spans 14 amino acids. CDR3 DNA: TGTGCCAGCAGCCAAGGACAGGGGGCGGTTGGCTACACCTTC. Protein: CASSQGQGAVGYTF.

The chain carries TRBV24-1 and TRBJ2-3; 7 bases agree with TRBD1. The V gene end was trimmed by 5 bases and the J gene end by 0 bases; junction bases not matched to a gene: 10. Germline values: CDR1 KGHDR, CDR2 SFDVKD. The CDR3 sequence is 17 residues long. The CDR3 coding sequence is TGTGCCACCAGTGTGGTAGCGACAGGGCGAAGCACAGATACGCAGTATTTT. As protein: CATSVVATGRSTDTQYF.

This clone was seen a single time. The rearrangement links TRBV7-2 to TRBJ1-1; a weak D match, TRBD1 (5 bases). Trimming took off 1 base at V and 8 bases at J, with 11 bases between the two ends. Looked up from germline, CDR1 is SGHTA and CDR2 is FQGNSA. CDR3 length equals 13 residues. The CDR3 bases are TGTGCCAGCAGCTTAGTTTCGGGGGAAGAAGCTTTCTTT. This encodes CASSLVSGEEAFF. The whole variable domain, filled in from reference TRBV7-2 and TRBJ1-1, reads GAGVSQSPSNKVTEKGKDVELRCDPISGHTALYWYRQSLGQGLEFLIYFQGNSAPDKSGLPSDRFSAERTGGSVSTLTIQRTQQEDSAVYLCASSLVSGEEAFFGQGTRLTVV.

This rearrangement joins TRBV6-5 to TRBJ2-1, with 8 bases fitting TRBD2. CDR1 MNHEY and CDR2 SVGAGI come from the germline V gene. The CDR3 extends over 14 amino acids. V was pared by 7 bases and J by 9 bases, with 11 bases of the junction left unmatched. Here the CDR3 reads CASMVAGGSGEQFF. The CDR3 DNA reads TGTGCCAGCATGGTTGCGGGAGGCTCTGGTGAGCAGTTCTTC.

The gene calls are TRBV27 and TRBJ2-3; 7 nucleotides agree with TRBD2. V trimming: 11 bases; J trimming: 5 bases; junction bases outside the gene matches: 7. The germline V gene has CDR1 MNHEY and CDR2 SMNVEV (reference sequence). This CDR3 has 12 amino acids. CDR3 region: CACGRVKDTQYF. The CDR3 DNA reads TGTGCCTGCGGGAGAGTGAAAGATACGCAGTATTTT.

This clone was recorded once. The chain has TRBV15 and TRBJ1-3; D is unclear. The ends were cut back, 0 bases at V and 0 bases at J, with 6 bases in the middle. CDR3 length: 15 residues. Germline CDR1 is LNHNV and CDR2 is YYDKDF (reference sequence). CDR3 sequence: CATSRDKASGNTIYF. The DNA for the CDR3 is TGTGCCACCAGCAGAGATAAAGCCTCTGGAAACACCATATATTTT.

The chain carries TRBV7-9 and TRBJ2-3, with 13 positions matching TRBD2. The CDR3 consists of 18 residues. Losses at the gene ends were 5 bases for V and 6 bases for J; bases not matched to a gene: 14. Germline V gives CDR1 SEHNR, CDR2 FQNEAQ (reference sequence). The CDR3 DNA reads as TGTGCCAGCAGCCTCCCTCTTGGACTAGCGGGAGAGTGGGATACGCAGTATTTT. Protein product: CASSLPLGLAGEWDTQYF.

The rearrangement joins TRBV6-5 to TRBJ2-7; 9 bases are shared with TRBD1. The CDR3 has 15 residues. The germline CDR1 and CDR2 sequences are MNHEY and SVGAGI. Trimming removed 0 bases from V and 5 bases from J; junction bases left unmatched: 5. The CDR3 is CASSYSGTGFNEQYF. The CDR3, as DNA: TGTGCCAGCAGTTACTCCGGGACAGGGTTCAACGAGCAGTACTTC.

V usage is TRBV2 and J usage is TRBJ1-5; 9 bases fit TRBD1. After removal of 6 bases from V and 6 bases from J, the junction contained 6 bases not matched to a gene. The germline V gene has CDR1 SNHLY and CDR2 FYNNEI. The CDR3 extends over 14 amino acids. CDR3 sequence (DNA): TGTGCCAGCAGGGACAGGGGTCTCTCTCAGCCCCAGCATTTT. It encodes CASRDRGLSQPQHF.

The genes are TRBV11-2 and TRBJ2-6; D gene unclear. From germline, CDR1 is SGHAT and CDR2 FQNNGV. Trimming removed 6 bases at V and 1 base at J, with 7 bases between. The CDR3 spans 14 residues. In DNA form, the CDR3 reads TGTGCCAGCAGAAATCCTTCTGGGGCCAACGTCCTGACTTTC. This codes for CASRNPSGANVLTF. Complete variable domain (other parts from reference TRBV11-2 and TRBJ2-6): EAGVAQSPRYKIIEKRQSVAFWCNPISGHATLYWYQQILGQGPKLLIQFQNNGVVDDSQLPKDRFSAERLKGVDSTLKIQPAKLEDSAVYLCASRNPSGANVLTFGAGSRLTVL.

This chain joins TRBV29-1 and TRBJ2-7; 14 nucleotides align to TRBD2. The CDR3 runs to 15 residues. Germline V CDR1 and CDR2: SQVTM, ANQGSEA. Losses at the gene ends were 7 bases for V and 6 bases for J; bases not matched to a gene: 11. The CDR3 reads CSASATSGRALEQYF. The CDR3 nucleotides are TGCAGCGCCTCCGCGACTAGCGGGAGGGCCCTCGAGCAGTACTTC.

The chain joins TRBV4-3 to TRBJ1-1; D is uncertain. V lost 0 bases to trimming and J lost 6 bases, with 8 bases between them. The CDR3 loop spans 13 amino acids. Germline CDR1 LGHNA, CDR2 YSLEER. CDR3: CASSQDPAAEAFF. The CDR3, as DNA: TGCGCCAGCAGCCAAGATCCGGCGGCTGAAGCTTTCTTT.

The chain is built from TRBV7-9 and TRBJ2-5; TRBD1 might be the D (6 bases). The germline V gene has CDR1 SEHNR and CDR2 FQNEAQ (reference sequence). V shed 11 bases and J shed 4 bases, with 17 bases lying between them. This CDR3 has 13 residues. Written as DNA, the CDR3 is TGTGCCTTAGGGGGAGAGATCCCAGAGACCCAGTACTTC. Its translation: CALGGEIPETQYF.

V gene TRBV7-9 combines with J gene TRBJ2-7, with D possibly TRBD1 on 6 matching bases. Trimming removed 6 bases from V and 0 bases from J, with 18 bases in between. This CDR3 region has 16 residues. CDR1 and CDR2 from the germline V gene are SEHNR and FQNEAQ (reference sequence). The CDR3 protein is CASSPNRDTLSYEQYF. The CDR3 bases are TGTGCCAGCAGTCCGAACCGGGACACTCTCTCCTACGAGCAGTACTTC.

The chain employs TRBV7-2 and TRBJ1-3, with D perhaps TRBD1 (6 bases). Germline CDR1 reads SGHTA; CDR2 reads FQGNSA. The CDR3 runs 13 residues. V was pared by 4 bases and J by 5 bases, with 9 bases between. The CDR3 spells CASSSQGRNTIYF. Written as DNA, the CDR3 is TGTGCCAGCAGCTCTCAGGGGAGAAACACCATATATTTT.

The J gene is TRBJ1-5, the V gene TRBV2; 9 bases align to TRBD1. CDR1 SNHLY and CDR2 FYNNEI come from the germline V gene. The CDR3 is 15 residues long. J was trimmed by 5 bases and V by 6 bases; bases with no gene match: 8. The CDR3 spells CASSTDRGVDQPQHF. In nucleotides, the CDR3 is TGTGCCAGCAGCACCGACAGGGGGGTCGATCAGCCCCAGCATTTT.

This chain's CDR3 is CASSEVPDRGRLEQYF. DNA for the CDR3: TGTGCCAGCAGTGAAGTGCCCGACAGGGGGCGGCTCGAGCAGTACTTC. V and J are TRBV6-1 and TRBJ2-7; 10 bases fit TRBD1. The junction had 9 bases not matched to a gene; V was cut back by 1 base and J by 6 bases. CDR3 length: 16 amino acids. Germline CDR1 and CDR2: MNHNS and SASEGT.

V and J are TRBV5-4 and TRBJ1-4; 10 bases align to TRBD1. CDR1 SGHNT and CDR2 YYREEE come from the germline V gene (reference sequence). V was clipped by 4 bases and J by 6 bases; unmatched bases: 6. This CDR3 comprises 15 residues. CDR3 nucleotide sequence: TGTGCCAGCAGCACGCGACAGGGGGCAGATGAAAAACTGTTTTTT. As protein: CASSTRQGADEKLFF.

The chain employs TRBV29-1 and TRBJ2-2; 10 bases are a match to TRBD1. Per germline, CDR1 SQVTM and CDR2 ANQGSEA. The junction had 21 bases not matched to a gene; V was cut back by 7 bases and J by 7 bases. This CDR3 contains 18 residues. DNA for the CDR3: TGCAGCGCCGAACGATTCCCCGCCACGGGACAGGGGATCGGGGAGCTGTTTTTT. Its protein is CSAERFPATGQGIGELFF.

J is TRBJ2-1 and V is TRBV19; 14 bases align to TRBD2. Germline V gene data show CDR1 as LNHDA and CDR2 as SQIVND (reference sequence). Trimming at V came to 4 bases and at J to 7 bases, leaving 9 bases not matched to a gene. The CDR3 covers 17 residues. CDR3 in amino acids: CASSTFPGLAGENEQFF. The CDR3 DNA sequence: TGTGCCAGTAGTACTTTCCCGGGACTAGCGGGAGAAAATGAGCAGTTCTTC.

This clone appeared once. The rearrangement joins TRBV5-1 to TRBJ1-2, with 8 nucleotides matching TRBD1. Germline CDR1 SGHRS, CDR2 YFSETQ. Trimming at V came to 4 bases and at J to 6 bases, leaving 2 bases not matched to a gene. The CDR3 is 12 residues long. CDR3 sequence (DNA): TGCGCCAGCAGCATGACAGGGGATGGCTACACCTTC. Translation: CASSMTGDGYTF.

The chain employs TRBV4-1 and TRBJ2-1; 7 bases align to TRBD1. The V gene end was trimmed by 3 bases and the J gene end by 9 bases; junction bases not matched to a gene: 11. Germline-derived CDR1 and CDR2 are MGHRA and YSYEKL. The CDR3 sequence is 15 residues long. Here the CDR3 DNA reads TGCGCCAGCAGCCAGTACCGGGACAGCAACGCTGAGCAGTTCTTC. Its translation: CASSQYRDSNAEQFF.

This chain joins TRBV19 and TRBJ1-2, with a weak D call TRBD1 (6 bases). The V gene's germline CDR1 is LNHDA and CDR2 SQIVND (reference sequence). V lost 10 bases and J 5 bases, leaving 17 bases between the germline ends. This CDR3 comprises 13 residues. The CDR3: CATGPQGKYGYTF. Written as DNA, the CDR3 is TGTGCCACGGGGCCACAGGGTAAATATGGCTACACCTTC.

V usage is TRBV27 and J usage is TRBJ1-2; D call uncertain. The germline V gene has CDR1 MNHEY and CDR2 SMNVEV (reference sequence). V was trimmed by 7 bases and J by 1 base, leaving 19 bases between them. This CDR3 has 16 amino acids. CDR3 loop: CASIGPTAAGNYGYTF. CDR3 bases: TGTGCCAGCATTGGCCCAACTGCGGCGGGTAACTATGGCTACACCTTC.

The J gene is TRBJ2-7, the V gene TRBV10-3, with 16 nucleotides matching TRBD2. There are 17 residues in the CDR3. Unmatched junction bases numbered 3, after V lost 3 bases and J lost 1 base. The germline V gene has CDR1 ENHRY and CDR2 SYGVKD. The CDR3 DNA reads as TGTGCCATCAGTGAAGGGACTAGCGGGAGGGGTTCCTACGAGCAGTACTTC. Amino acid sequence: CAISEGTSGRGSYEQYF.

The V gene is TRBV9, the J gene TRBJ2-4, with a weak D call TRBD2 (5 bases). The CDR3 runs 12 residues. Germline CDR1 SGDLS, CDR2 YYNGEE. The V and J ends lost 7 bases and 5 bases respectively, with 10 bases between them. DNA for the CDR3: TGTGCCAGCCGGGGTCTCGAAAACATTCAGTACTTC. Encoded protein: CASRGLENIQYF. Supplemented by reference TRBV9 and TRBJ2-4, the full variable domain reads DSGVTQTPKHLITATGQRVTLRCSPRSGDLSVYWYQQSLDQGLQFLIQYYNGEERAKGNILERFSAQQFPDLHSELNLSSLELGDSALYFCASRGLENIQYFGAGTRLSVL.

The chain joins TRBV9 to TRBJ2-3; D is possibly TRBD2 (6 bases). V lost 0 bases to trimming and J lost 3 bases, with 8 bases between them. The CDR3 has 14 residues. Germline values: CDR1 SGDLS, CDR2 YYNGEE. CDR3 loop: CASSVDGGTDTQYF. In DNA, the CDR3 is TGTGCCAGCAGCGTAGATGGGGGGACAGATACGCAGTATTTT.